The rows below give T cell receptor beta chains drawn from one sample of a study of T-cell reconstitution after alpha-beta-depleted transplantation in children. TCRdb analysed the PCR reads with MiXCR anew, one entry per CDR3 protein. The sample carries 450,000 to 550,000 distinct CDR3 sequences, approximately 10% recorded once. Sequencing used PBMCs, mostly from graft donor cells, obtained 180 days after TCRalphabeta/CD19-depleted stem cell transplant. These receptors originate from a female patient aged 2-15 years who had a stem cell transplant for aplastic anemia, so the T cells may come from the graft donor. Both conserved end residues are part of each CDR3. The D gene is left open where the match is weak. Only part of the rows carry a size: once, few, many, or a class if the clone is expanded.

d_gene	abundance	v_gene	j_gene	CDR3nt	CDR3aa
TRBD2	NA	TRBV20-1	TRBJ2-1	TGCAGTGCTAGAGCGGGAGGACCTAATGAGCAGTTCTTC	CSARAGGPNEQFF
TRBD2	few	TRBV25-1	TRBJ2-1	TGTGCCAGCAGTGATAGCGGGTGGGCGTACAATGAGCAGTTCTTC	CASSDSGWAYNEQFF
NA	NA	TRBV28	TRBJ1-1	TGTGCCAGCAGCACGAGCCCAAACACTGAAGCTTTCTTT	CASSTSPNTEAFF
TRBD1	NA	TRBV7-2	TRBJ2-5	TGTGCCAGCAGCTTAGGAGGACAGGAAGAGACCCAGTACTTC	CASSLGGQEETQYF
NA	few	TRBV6-5	TRBJ2-7	TGTGCCAGCAGTTACTCGGAAGGCCGCCGACAGTCCTACGAGCAGTACTTC	CASSYSEGRRQSYEQYF
NA	few	TRBV12-3/TRBV12-4	TRBJ2-1	TGTGCCAGCAGTTGGGACAATGAGCAGTTCTTC	CASSWDNEQFF
TRBD1	NA	TRBV4-3	TRBJ1-2	TGCGCCAGCAGCCAAGATCCGACAGGGAACTATGGCTACACCTTC	CASSQDPTGNYGYTF
TRBD2	few	TRBV7-2	TRBJ2-2	TGTGCCAGCCCGACTAGCTCGACCGGGGAGCTGTTTTTT	CASPTSSTGELFF
TRBD1	NA	TRBV5-1	TRBJ1-2	TGCGCCAGCAGCTTGCGGAAGACAGGGTTCGCTAACTATGGCTACACCTTC	CASSLRKTGFANYGYTF
TRBD2	few	TRBV12-3/TRBV12-4	TRBJ2-5	TGTGCCAGCAGTTGCTATTTGGGACTAGCGGCACAAGAGACCCAGTACTTC	CASSCYLGLAAQETQYF
NA	many	TRBV3-1	TRBJ1-1	TGTGCCAGCACCCCCCGACGGGAAGGGAACACTGAAGCTTTCTTT	CASTPRREGNTEAFF
NA	few	TRBV6-2/TRBV6-3	TRBJ1-4	TGTGCCAGCAGTTACTCGAGGAGGCTGAATGAAAAACTGTTTTTT	CASSYSRRLNEKLFF
TRBD2	few	TRBV10-3	TRBJ2-2	TGTGCCATCAGTAATGAAGGGGGACTAGCGGTCCACACCGGGGAGCTGTTTTTT	CAISNEGGLAVHTGELFF
NA	few	TRBV29-1	TRBJ2-7	TGCAGCGTTTACTTAGACTACGAGCAGTACTTC	CSVYLDYEQYF
NA	NA	TRBV28	TRBJ2-5	TGTGCCAGCAGTTTATGGGGTGATCAAGAGACCCAGTACTTC	CASSLWGDQETQYF
TRBD1	NA	TRBV10-2	TRBJ2-4	TGCGCCAGCAGTGAACAGGGGGCCGACAGTCAGTACTTC	CASSEQGADSQYF
NA	many	TRBV12-3/TRBV12-4	TRBJ2-2	TGTGAAAAGGAGGAGGCGAGGACAGTTCGAACCGGGGAGCTGTTTTTT	CEKEEARTVRTGELFF
NA	NA	TRBV6-5	TRBJ2-5	TGTGCCAGCAGTTACGCGGGGGCGACGATCCAAGAGACCCAGTACTTC	CASSYAGATIQETQYF
TRBD2	once	TRBV20-1	TRBJ2-4	TGCAGTGCGCTGACTAGCGGGAGTGGCCAACTAGCCAAAAACATTCAGTACTTC	CSALTSGSGQLAKNIQYF
NA	NA	TRBV5-5	TRBJ1-5	TGTGCCAGCAGCTTGGCGGGAGGGGTACGGAGCAATCAGCCCCAGCATTTT	CASSLAGGVRSNQPQHF
NA	few	TRBV14	TRBJ1-3	TGTGCCAGCAGCCAAGCGATAAGCCCGTCCTCTGGAAACACCATATATTTT	CASSQAISPSSGNTIYF
NA	few	TRBV13	TRBJ2-1	TGTGCCAGCAGCTTAGAGCGCGGCGGGTTCTACGCAGACAATGAGCAGTTCTTC	CASSLERGGFYADNEQFF
NA	many	TRBV29-1	TRBJ2-7	TGCAGCGCTGGGGGGGGGACAGCCTACGAGCAGTACTTC	CSAGGGTAYEQYF
TRBD1	NA	TRBV5-5	TRBJ2-7	TGTGCCAGCAGCCGGGACAGGGGGGGAATCTACGAGCAGTACTTC	CASSRDRGGIYEQYF
NA	NA	TRBV29-1	TRBJ2-7	TGCAGCGCGGCCCCCTGGCCCCCATACGAGCAGTACTTC	CSAAPWPPYEQYF
NA	few	TRBV20-1	TRBJ2-5	TGCAGTGCGTGGACCCCCCTGGGGGCCCAGTACTTC	CSAWTPLGAQYF